This entry lists 5 T cell receptor beta chains sequenced from one sample in a study of blood T cell repertoires in COVID-19. Profiled with immunoSEQ multiplex PCR; TCRdb holds only in-frame clones, not every one. The sample includes 250,000 to 300,000 clones, over 80% of them seen just once. Sequencing was performed on peripheral blood. These receptors were taken from a man aged 60 to 69 who had recovered from COVID-19.

V is TRBV12-3 or TRBV12-4 and J is TRBJ1-1; D gene ambiguous. The V and J ends lost 1 base and 8 bases respectively, with 8 bases between them. The CDR3 is 12 amino acids. CDR3: CASSLDLREAFF. CDR3 nucleotides: TGTGCCAGCAGTTTAGATCTCAGGGAAGCTTTCTTT.

The table lists this clone with a few counts. The CDR3 DNA reads as TGTGCCAGCACGCCTCAGGGAGGTACCGGGGAGCTGTTTTTT. Encoded protein: CASTPQGGTGELFF. This sequence joins TRBV28 and TRBJ2-2, with a possible D match to TRBD2 (6 bases). With 7 bases removed from V and 5 bases from J, the gap between germline ends came to 14 bases. The CDR3 totals 14 residues. Germline assignment: CDR1 MDHEN and CDR2 SYDVKM.

This chain links TRBV30 with TRBJ1-1; TRBD1 might be the D (5 bases). Trimming pared 5 bases from V and 4 bases from J, leaving 14 bases between. The length of the CDR3 is 13 residues. Germline CDR1 GTSNPN, CDR2 SVGIG (reference sequence). CDR3 sequence: CAWDDTQGTEAFF. Written as DNA, the CDR3 is TGTGCCTGGGATGACACTCAGGGCACTGAAGCTTTCTTT.

V usage is TRBV21-1 and J usage is TRBJ2-7; TRBD1 is taken as the D call from the table, unchecked against the DNA. TRBV21-1 has pseudogene status. CDR3 size: 17 residues. The CDR3 DNA follows: TGTGCCAGCAGCAATCTCCCGGACAGCCCTATCTCCTACGAGCAGTACTTC. Encoded protein: CASSNLPDSPISYEQYF.

CDR3 in amino acids: CASSERETYGYTF. CDR3 nucleotide sequence: TGCGCCAGCAGCGAGAGGGAAACCTATGGCTACACCTTC. V and J are TRBV5-1 and TRBJ1-2, with D uncertain. CDR1 is SGHRS and CDR2 is YFSETQ in the germline V gene. V lost 4 bases and J lost 4, with 11 bases in between. The CDR3 extends over 13 amino acids.